This note documents a single T cell receptor beta chain sequence. Recruited during active infection, patients (from Seattle) were subsequently followed longitudinally. The data are from a study of blood T cell repertoires in COVID-19. The overall study: Acute-phase and convalescent COVID-19 samples originated in the United States, Italy and Spain. The analysed material was cDNA or gDNA that came from T cells, B-cell-depleted T cells, or PBMCs.

CDR3 length: 14 residues. Germline loops: CDR1 SGHAT, CDR2 FQNNGV. V was pared by 0 bases and J by 5 bases, with 10 bases between. As processed by the authors: Amplified reference gene primers provided the basis for estimating nucleated cell counts. The repertoire was sequenced with immunoSEQ multiplex PCR; TCRdb's copy has only in-frame clones and lacks some. V, J and clone size reflect that table, while D and trimming were determined from the DNA. Of 220,000 or so clones detected, 82% appear once; the ten largest clones hold roughly 8.2%. The origin of this receptor is a woman of 80 years or more with COVID-19, enrolled during active disease. Sequencing was performed on peripheral blood. The chain joins TRBV11-2 to TRBJ1-1; D is unresolved. The CDR3 here is CASSLDPGFTEAFF. In DNA, the CDR3 is TGTGCCAGCAGCTTAGATCCAGGTTTTACTGAAGCTTTCTTT.